These T cell receptor beta chains were read from a single sample in a study of vaccination and CD4 T cells after COVID-19. TCRdb itself ran the PCR reads through MiXCR, one entry per CDR3 protein. The sample records tens of thousands of distinct CDR3 sequences, less than 80% being singletons. These receptors have no identified antigens. Sequenced input: CD4+ T cells from blood, cultured in vitro. The origin of the receptors is a human donor who had recovered from COVID-19. Each CDR3 is given with its conserved first and last residue. The order of the fields is D gene, J gene, clone size, V gene, CDR3 DNA, CDR3 protein. A D gene is named only where the DNA matches it firmly. Where a row states a size, it is once, few, many or the class of an expanded clone; other rows omit it.

>NA|TRBJ1-2|NA|TRBV20-1
TGCAGTGTGGGGGCAAAGAATGGCTACACCTTC
CSVGAKNGYTF
>NA|TRBJ2-1|NA|TRBV7-9
TGTGCCAGCAGCTTAACGGGGGTCGGTGAGCAGTTCTTC
CASSLTGVGEQFF
>TRBD1|TRBJ1-2|NA|TRBV7-2
TGTGCCAGCACCGGGCGGGGGGACAGGGTAACCTACACCTTC
CASTGRGDRVTYTF
>TRBD2|TRBJ2-1|NA|TRBV6-1
TGTGCCAGCCAGACTAGCGGGAGGCGAAATGAGCAGTTCTTC
CASQTSGRRNEQFF
>NA|TRBJ2-4|NA|TRBV2
TGTGCCAGCAGTGAACGGTTAGCCAAAAACATTCAGTACTTC
CASSERLAKNIQYF
>TRBD2|TRBJ2-3|once|TRBV10-3
TGTGCCATCAGTTCGTCGACTAGCGGGCCCCCAGATACGCAGTATTTT
CAISSSTSGPPDTQYF
>NA|TRBJ2-4|NA|TRBV30
TGTGCCTGGAGTGGCACAAACAAAAACATTCAGTACTTC
CAWSGTNKNIQYF
>NA|TRBJ2-3|NA|TRBV6-1
TGTGCCAGCAGTCTCACAGTGGGGGCTAGCACAGATACGCAGTATTTT
CASSLTVGASTDTQYF
>NA|TRBJ1-6|NA|TRBV20-1
TGCAGTGCTAGACAGGAGAATTCACCCCTCCACTTT
CSARQENSPLHF
>NA|TRBJ2-3|NA|TRBV12-3/TRBV12-4
TGTGCCAGCAGTCTACAGGATACGCAGTATTTT
CASSLQDTQYF
>TRBD1|TRBJ1-2|few|TRBV6-1
TGTGCCAGCTCTCGACAGGGTGCTTTGGATGGCTACACCTTC
CASSRQGALDGYTF
>TRBD1|TRBJ1-5|few|TRBV28
TGTGCCAGCAGTTTATTGGGACAGGGGGGAGGTAGCAATCAGCCCCAGCATTTT
CASSLLGQGGGSNQPQHF
>NA|TRBJ2-5|NA|TRBV18
TGTGCCAGCTCACCACGGCCCAGGGAAGAGACCCAGTACTTC
CASSPRPREETQYF